The present T cell receptor (beta chain) was sequenced within a study of siplizumab effects on memory and regulatory T cells. Overall study findings and caveats: The authors mapped only a minor fraction of alloreactive clones to unstimulated subsets. Naive-or-memory phenotypes were unassignable for roughly 75-97% of proliferating CD4+ or CD8+ clones.

The assay looked at roughly 9.4 x 10^4 TCR templates in each sample. Assay: immunoSEQ multiplex PCR; the TCRdb copy retains only in-frame clones and omits some. Here the sample spans thousands of clones, about 61% being singletons. Unstimulated naive, memory, effector memory and TEMRA subsets underwent sequencing in three donor pairs. Points on this clone: The antigen is unknown.

The V gene's germline CDR1 is LNHDA and CDR2 SQIVND (reference sequence). The junction had 3 bases not matched to a gene; V was cut back by 3 bases and J by 8 bases. CDR3 length equals 13 residues. J is TRBJ1-2 and V is TRBV19; 10 positions agree with TRBD1. The receptor was derived from a human donor in good health. Material: effector memory CD8+ T cells sorted from blood. Subset reported: unstimulated CD8+ effector memory T cells. This CDR3 reads CASSMTGGGGYTF. The CDR3 DNA reads TGTGCCAGTAGTATGACAGGGGGCGGAGGCTACACCTTC.